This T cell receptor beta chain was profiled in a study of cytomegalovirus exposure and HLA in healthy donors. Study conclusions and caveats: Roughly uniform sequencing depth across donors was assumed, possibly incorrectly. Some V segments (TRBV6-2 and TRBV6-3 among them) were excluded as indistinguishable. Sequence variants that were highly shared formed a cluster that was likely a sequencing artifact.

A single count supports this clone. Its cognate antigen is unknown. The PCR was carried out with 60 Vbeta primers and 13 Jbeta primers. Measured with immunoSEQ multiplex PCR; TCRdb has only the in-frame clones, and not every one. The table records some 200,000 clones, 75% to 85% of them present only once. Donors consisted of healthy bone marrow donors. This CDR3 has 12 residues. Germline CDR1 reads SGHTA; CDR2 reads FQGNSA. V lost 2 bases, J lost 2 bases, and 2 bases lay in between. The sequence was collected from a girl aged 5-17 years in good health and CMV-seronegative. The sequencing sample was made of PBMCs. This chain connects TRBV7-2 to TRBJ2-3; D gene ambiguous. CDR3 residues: CASSLYTDTQYF. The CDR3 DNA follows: TGTGCCAGCAGCTTATACACAGATACGCAGTATTTT.